This TCR beta chain emerged from a study of blood T cell repertoires in COVID-19. Across the whole study: COVID-19 samples, acute and convalescent, were from the United States, Italy and Spain.

Profiled with immunoSEQ multiplex PCR; TCRdb holds only in-frame clones, not every one. The sample comprises around 200,000 clones, around 89% of which are singletons, and around 1.3% rests with the top ten. Clinical history reported by participants formed the basis on which cohorts were assigned. Cohort 3 recovery required two negative PCRs, clearance, or symptom resolution. Specimen: PBMCs or T cells enriched from blood (not recorded which). The TCR comes from a man aged 30 to 39 who had recovered from COVID-19.

CDR3 DNA: TGTGCCAGCCTCGGACAAGTACAGAACACTGAAGCTTTCTTT. Its protein is CASLGQVQNTEAFF. The V gene is TRBV2, the J gene TRBJ1-1; TRBD1 is a possible D gene (5 bases). Germline V gives CDR1 SNHLY, CDR2 FYNNEI. The germline V and J ends were trimmed by 8 bases and 1 base, with 14 bases remaining between them. The CDR3 consists of 14 residues.